The present T cell receptor beta chain was sequenced within a study of identical twins. The CDR3 consists of 14 residues. Per germline, CDR1 SGHKS and CDR2 YYEKEE (reference sequence). Trimming stripped 2 bases from V and 2 bases from J, with 9 bases between. The table lists this clonotype with many counts. MiXCR was run by TCRdb on the 5' RACE reads, yielding one entry per CDR3 protein. The sample records fewer than 250,000 distinct CDR3 sequences, about 7% being singletons. These same records also appear under a second study, on yellow fever vaccine responses in identical twins.

The sequencing sample was made of memory (CD45RO+) T cells sorted from blood. The receptor was derived from a woman younger than 30 in good health. The chain is built from TRBV5-5 and TRBJ2-3; no clear D gene. The CDR3 region is CASSFSHHTDTQYF. The CDR3 coding sequence is TGTGCCAGCAGCTTTTCACACCACACAGATACGCAGTATTTT.